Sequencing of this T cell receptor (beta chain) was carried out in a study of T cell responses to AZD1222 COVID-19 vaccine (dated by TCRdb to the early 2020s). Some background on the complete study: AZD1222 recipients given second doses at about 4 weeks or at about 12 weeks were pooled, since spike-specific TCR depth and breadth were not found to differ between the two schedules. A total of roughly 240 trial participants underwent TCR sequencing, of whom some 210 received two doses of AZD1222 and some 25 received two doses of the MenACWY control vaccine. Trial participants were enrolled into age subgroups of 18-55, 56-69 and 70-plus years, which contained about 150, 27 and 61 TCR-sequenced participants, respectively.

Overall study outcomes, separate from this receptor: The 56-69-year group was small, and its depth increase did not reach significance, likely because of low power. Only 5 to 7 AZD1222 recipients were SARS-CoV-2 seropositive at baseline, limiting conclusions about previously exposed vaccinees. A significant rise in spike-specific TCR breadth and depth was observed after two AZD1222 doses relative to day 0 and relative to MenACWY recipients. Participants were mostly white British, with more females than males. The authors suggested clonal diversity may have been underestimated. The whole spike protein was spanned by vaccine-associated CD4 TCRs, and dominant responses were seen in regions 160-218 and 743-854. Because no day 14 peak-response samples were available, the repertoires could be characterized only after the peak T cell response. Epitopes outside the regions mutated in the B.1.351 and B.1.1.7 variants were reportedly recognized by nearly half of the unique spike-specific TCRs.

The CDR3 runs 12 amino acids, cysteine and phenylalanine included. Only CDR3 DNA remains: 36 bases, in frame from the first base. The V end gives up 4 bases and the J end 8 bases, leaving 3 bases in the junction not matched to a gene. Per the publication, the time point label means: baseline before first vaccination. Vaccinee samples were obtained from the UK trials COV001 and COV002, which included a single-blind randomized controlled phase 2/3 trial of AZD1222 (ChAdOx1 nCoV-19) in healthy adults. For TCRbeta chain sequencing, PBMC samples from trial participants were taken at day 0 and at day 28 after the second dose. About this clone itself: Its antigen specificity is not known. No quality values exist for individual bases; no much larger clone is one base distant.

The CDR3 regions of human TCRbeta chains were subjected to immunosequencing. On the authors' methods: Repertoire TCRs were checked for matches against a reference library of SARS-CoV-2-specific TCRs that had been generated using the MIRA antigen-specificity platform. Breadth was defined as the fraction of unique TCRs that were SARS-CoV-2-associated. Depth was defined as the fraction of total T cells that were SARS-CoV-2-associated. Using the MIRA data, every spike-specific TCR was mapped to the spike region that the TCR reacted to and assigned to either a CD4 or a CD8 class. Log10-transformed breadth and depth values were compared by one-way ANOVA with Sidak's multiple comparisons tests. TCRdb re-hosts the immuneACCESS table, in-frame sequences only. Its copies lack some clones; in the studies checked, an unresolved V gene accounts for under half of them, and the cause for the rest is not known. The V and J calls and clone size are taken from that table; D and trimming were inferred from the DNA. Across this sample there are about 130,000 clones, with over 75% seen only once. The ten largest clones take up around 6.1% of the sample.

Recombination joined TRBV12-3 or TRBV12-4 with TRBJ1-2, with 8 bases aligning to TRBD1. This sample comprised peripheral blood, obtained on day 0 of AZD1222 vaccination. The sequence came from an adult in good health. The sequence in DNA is TGTGCCAGCAGTTCGAACAGGGGGGGCTACACCTTC. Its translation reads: CASSSNRGGYTF.